This T cell receptor beta chain originates from a study of siplizumab effects on memory and regulatory T cells. Study results and caveats: Proliferating Tregs' suppressive function in siplizumab cultures went unconfirmed. Memory cells seemed less diverse than naive T cells, which seemed major alloresponse contributors.

Assayed TCR templates numbered roughly 100,000 for each sample. Profiled with immunoSEQ multiplex PCR; TCRdb holds only in-frame clones, not every one. The sample holds tens of thousands of clones, more than 75% seen once. With regard to this clone: Its antigen is unknown.

In germline, CDR1 is MGHRA, CDR2 YSYEKL. The ends were cut back, 3 bases at V and 2 bases at J, with 10 bases in the middle. This CDR3 has 14 residues. The chain links TRBV4-1 to TRBJ1-1; maybe TRBD1 (5 bases). The source is a human donor in good health. The material sequenced was naive CD8+ T cells sorted from blood. Written as DNA, the CDR3 is TGCGCCAGCAGCCATCGGGGGATTAACACTGAAGCTTTCTTT. Amino acid sequence: CASSHRGINTEAFF.